This T cell receptor beta chain was captured by sequencing in a study of T cells in women clearing cervical HPV infection listed by TCRdb under 2018. General notes on the study: The cases were 25 women with histologically confirmed HPV16-related CIN3 or worse, and 2 of those women had invasive cancers. Cases were matched to controls by age within five years and by the year the sample was collected. Controls were 20 to 30 women whose single incident HPV16 infection cleared within 12 months without precancer or cancer developing. In the parent cohort, approximately 9,400 women aged 18 or older were enrolled in Guanacaste, Costa Rica, during about 1992 to 1995 and were followed for seven years. A median age of around 35 years was observed in cases versus roughly 38 in controls, and no significant differences in baseline characteristics were found. This exploratory proof-of-principle case-control study, nested within the Guanacaste HPV Natural History Study in Costa Rica, compared TCR repertoires among women with different cervical HPV16 outcomes. Blood from cases was drawn at the visit where the lesion was first identified, while blood from controls was drawn once the infection was no longer detected. Quality controls consisted of five blinded duplicates per group, for a total of approximately 60 samples made up of 50 participants and about ten replicates. Because only a few women had HLA typing data, the possibility that HLA type acted as a confounder could not be ruled out. Among cases, blood sampling came a median of approximately 150 days after lesion detection, with an interquartile range of roughly 80 to 220 days.

Comment on this clone: Its antigen target is currently unknown. The sequenced fragment ends 3 residues before the CDR3 boundary, so the rest is inferred from the germline J gene.

Every participant had a single incident cervical HPV16 infection, and prevalent HPV16 infections were excluded. Cervical HPV DNA was detected by MY09/MY11 PCR, and genotyping was performed by dot-blot hybridization. About 15 mL of heparinized blood were centrifuged, and the buffy coat was aliquoted, frozen at -30°C, then stored at -80°C. Genomic DNA was extracted from buffy coat specimens using QIAGEN kits. The immunoSEQ assay used multiplex PCR to amplify TCR beta CDR3 regions from an average of roughly 1.2 ug of genomic DNA per sample. To correct primer bias, the assay used a complete synthetic TCR repertoire to set an amplification baseline. The amplicons were sequenced on the Illumina platform. From the authors' description of their analysis: Error correction of the sequences involved clustering with frequency ratios plus a modified nearest-neighbor algorithm, after which the sequences were analyzed in the immunoSEQ Analyzer using IMGT gene definitions. At each rarefaction depth, TCR richness and evenness were averaged across 20 rarefaction repeats, and any sample with fewer sequences than the depth was left out. Wilcoxon rank sum tests with FDR correction were used to compare relative abundances of V, D and J genes between the groups. In the blinded duplicates, the intraclass correlation was roughly 96% for TCR richness and averaged 76.4% across around 66 gene segments. Sourced from immuneACCESS, this table was stored by TCRdb with only in-frame sequences that have V and J called. A share of the clones is absent; for the studies checked, an unresolved V gene accounts for under half, and the remainder has no known explanation. V and J calls plus clone size are reproduced from that table; the DNA served to infer D and trimming. Per the sample table, the count is tens of thousands of clones. The ten largest account for approximately 1.3% of the sample.

The V end loses 0 bases and the J end loses 0 bases, and a stretch of 8 bases separates them. The CDR3 holds 16 amino acids from the cysteine to the phenylalanine. The DNA covers only part of the CDR3, 39 bases in frame from base 1. From a lookup of the germline V gene, CDR1 and CDR2 are SGHTA and FQGNSA. Study-wide conclusions, independent of this receptor: Random forest classifiers combining richness and V gene abundances distinguished cases from controls with an estimated AUC of roughly 0.8. Cases had lower TRBV6-7 relative abundance than controls (around 0.11% versus 0.15%; Bonferroni P = 0.0008). The cross-sectional design could not show whether the associations came before the infection or were a result of it, and neither effector/memory subsets nor HPV-specific T cells were isolated. Because T-cell numbers per sample were unknown, differences in richness could reflect varying T-cell content rather than repertoire biology. Significantly higher TCR repertoire richness was observed in CIN3+ cases than in controls across sequencing depths, whereas no difference in evenness was found.

Specimen: blood buffy coat. The TCR comes from a woman between 18 and 75 years old with a cervical HPV16 infection that either progressed to CIN3+ or cleared (not recorded which). The receptor chain draws on TRBV7-2 and TRBJ1-4; a tentative D call is TRBD1 (6 bases match). The CDR3 region has the sequence CASSLAYRATNEKLFF. The sequenced CDR3 bases are TGTGCCAGCAGCTTAGCCTACAGGGCAACTAATGAAAAA.